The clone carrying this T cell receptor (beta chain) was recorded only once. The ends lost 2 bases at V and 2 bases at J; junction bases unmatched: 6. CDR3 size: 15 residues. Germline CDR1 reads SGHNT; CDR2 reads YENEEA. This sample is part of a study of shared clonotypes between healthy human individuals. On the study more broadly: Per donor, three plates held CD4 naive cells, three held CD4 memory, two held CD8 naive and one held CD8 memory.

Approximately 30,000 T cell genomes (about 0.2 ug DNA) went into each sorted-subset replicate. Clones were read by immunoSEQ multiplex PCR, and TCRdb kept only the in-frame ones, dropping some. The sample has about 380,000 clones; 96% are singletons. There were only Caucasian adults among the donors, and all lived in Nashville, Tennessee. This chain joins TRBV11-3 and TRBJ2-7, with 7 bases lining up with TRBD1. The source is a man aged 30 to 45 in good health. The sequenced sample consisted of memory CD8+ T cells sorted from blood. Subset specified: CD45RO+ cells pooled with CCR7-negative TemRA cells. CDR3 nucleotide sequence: TGTGCCAGCAGCTTAAGGGACAGCTTCACCTACGAGCAGTACTTC. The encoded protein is CASSLRDSFTYEQYF.